The following is a TCR beta chain sequence with its context. The antigen it binds to is not known. The sample holds no much larger clone one base away, and base qualities are not on file. The sample comes from a study of lymphopenia after photon versus proton radiotherapy (dated by TCRdb to between 2018 and 2021). Background for the entire study: The study compared the immunological effects of photon versus proton radiation therapy in patients with gastrointestinal tumors who developed high-grade lymphopenia. The cohort comprised 20 patients with gastrointestinal tumors who received either photon or proton therapy and then developed lymphopenia. The study aimed to characterize how the two radiation modalities differ in their impact on the immune system.

Beyond this particular receptor, the publication reports: Once the lymphocyte count had reached its nadir, the repertoires of photon-treated patients showed oligoclonal expansion, particularly of CD8+ Temra cells, and this expansion drove the decline in diversity. Across the cohort, among patients who died, a greater drop in TCR diversity after the nadir was inversely correlated with overall survival time. During treatment, patients who received photon therapy lost naive T cells and TCR diversity and gained effector/memory populations, whereas patients who received proton therapy remained relatively stable. The survival association was examined only in patients who died, and the authors described better survival with proton therapy as a possibility, not as a demonstrated result.

Sequences SEHNR (CDR1) and FQNEAQ (CDR2) are obtained from the germline V gene (reference sequence). From cysteine to phenylalanine, the CDR3 is 18 amino acids long. The only DNA kept is the CDR3, 54 bases in frame from the first base. Trimmed from V: 3 bases; trimmed from J: 1 base; junction bases lacking a gene match: 12. The library was obtained by the immunoSEQ multiplex PCR assay. T cell repertoires were profiled with deep sequencing of rearranged TCR beta loci together with multiparametric flow cytometry. In TCRdb, the immuneACCESS table is reduced to in-frame sequences with V and J assigned. These tables do not hold every clone; where another copy was compared, an unresolved V gene accounts for under half, and the others remain unexplained. The sample profile shows tens of thousands of clones; approximately 81% of them were found once. The ten largest clonotypes hold about 17% of the sample.

The receptor comes from a man in his 60s with pancreatic cancer. This specimen consisted of peripheral blood, obtained from a patient treated with photon-based radiotherapy. The chain uses TRBV7-9 and TRBJ1-2, with TRBD1 identical over 9 junction bases. DNA sequence: TGTGCCAGCAGCTTCCCTCCCGGGACAGGGTCGGTTAACTATGGCTACACCTTC. Its amino acids are CASSFPPGTGSVNYGYTF.